This TCR beta chain derives from a study of control samples from healthy donors and cancer patients. This clone was detected only a few times. Some clones are missing from TCRdb's copy, which holds only in-frame ones; the method was immunoSEQ multiplex PCR. This sample has 150,000 to 200,000 clones, with about 92% found just once. The CDR3 runs to 14 residues. After removal of 5 bases from V and 5 bases from J, the junction contained 6 bases not matched to a gene. Looked up from germline, CDR1 is LNHDA and CDR2 is SQIVND (reference sequence). Material: blood. The chain has TRBV19 and TRBJ1-1; the match to TRBD1 covers 9 bases. This clonotype was sampled from a man aged 25-45 years in good health. This CDR3 is CASSVQGAWTEAFF. In nucleotides, the CDR3 is TGTGCCAGTAGTGTACAGGGGGCATGGACTGAAGCTTTCTTT. Complete variable domain (other parts from reference TRBV19 and TRBJ1-1): DGGITQSPKYLFRKEGQNVTLSCEQNLNHDAMYWYRQDPGQGLRLIYYSQIVNDFQKGDIAEGYSVSREKKESFPLTVTSAQKNPTAFYLCASSVQGAWTEAFFGQGTRLTVV.